This T cell receptor (beta chain) was profiled in a study of T-cell memory formation after mild COVID-19. For the study at large: The study found TCR clusters largely donor specific.

Germline assignment: CDR1 SGHVS and CDR2 FNYEAQ. This CDR3 has 15 amino acids. The authors produced TCR alpha and TCR beta cDNA libraries with sample barcodes and UMIs by 5'RACE using constant-segment primers. MiXCR was run by TCRdb on the 5' RACE reads, yielding one entry per CDR3 protein. The table has about 130,000 distinct CDR3 sequences, roughly 15% seen once. A word on this clonotype: Its ends do not fully match the called genes, so a read error is possible.

The chain is built from TRBV7-6 and TRBJ2-3, with D perhaps being TRBD1 or TRBD2 (5 bases each). The sequencing input was PBMCs or a T cell subset sorted from them (not recorded which). The receptor comes from an adult woman who had mild COVID-19 (a few samples of this study predate the infection). Cell type and time point are not known. The CDR3 region is CASSRDSPSTDTQYF. For the CDR3, the DNA is TGTGCCAGCAGCCGAGACAGTCCTAGCACAGATACGCAATATTTT.